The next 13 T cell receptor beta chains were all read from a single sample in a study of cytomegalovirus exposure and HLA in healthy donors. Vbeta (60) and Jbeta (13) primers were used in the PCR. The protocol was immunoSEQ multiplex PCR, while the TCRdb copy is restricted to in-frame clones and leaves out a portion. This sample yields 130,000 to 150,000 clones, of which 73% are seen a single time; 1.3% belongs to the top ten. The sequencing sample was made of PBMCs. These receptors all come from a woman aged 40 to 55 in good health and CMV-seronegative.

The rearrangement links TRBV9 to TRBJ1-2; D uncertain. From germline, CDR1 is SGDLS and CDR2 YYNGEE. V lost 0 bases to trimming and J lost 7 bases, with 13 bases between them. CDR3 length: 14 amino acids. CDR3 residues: CASSVAEGLSGYTF. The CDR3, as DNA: TGTGCCAGCAGCGTAGCTGAGGGTTTAAGTGGCTACACCTTC.

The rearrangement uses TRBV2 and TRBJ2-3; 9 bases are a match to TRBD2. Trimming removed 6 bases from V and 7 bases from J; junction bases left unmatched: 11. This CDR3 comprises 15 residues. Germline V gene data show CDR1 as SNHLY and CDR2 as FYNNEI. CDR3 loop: CASSTSGGSINTQYF. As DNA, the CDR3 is TGTGCCAGCAGCACAAGCGGGGGGTCGATCAATACGCAGTATTTT. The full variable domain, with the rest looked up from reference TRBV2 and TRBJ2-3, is EPEVTQTPSHQVTQMGQEVILRCVPISNHLYFYWYRQILGQKVEFLVSFYNNEISEKSEIFDDQFSVERPDGSNFTLKIRSTKLEDSAMYFCASSTSGGSINTQYFGPGTRLTVL.

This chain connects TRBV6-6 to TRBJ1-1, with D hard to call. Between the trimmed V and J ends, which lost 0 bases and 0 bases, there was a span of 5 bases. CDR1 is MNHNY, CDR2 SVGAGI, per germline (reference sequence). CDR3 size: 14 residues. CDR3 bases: TGTGCCAGCAGTTACTCTTCGGTGAACACTGAAGCTTTCTTT. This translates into CASSYSSVNTEAFF.

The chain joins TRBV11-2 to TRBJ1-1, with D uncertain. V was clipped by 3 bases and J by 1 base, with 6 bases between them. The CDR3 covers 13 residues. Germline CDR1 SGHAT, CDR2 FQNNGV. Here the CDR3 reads CASSFQENTEAFF. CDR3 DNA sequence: TGTGCCAGCAGCTTCCAGGAGAACACTGAAGCTTTCTTT.

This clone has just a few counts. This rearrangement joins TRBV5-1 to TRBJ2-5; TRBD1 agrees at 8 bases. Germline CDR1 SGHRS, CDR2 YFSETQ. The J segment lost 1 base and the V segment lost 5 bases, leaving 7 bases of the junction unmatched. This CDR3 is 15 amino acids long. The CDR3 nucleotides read TGCGCCAGCAGTACCGGGACAGGCCCCCAAGAGACCCAGTACTTC. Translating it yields CASSTGTGPQETQYF. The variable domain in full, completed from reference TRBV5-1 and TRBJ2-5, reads KAGVTQTPRYLIKTRGQQVTLSCSPISGHRSVSWYQQTPGQGLQFLFEYFSETQRNKGNFPGRFSGRQFSNSRSEMNVSTLELGDSALYLCASSTGTGPQETQYFGPGTRLLVL.

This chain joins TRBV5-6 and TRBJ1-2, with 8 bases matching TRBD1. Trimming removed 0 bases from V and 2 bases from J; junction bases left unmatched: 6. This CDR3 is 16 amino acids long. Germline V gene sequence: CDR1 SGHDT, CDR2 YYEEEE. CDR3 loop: CASSLAPGGANYGYTF. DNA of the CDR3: TGTGCCAGCAGCTTGGCCCCAGGGGGCGCAAACTATGGCTACACCTTC.

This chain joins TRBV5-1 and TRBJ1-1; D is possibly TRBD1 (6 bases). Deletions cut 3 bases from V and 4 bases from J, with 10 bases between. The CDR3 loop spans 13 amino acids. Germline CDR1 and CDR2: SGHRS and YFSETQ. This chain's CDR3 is CASSYTTGTEAFF. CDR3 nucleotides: TGCGCCAGCAGCTATACGACAGGCACTGAAGCTTTCTTT.

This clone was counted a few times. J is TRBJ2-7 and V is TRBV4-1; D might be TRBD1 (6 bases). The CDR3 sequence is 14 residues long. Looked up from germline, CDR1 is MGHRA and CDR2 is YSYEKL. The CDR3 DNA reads TGCGCCAGCAGCAAAGATCTACAGGGTTGGGAGCAGTACGTC. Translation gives CASSKDLQGWEQYV.

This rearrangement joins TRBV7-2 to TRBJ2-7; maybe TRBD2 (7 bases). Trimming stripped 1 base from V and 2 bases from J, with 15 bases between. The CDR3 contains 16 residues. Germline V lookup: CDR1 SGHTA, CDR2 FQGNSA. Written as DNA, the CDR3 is TGTGCCAGCAGCTTAGTAGGGGGGGGAACCCCCTACGAGCAGTACTTC. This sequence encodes CASSLVGGGTPYEQYF. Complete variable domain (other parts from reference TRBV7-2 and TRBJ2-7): GAGVSQSPSNKVTEKGKDVELRCDPISGHTALYWYRQSLGQGLEFLIYFQGNSAPDKSGLPSDRFSAERTGGSVSTLTIQRTQQEDSAVYLCASSLVGGGTPYEQYFGPGTRLTVT.

DNA of the CDR3: TGTGCCAGCAGAGGAGGGACAGGGACTGAAGCTTTCTTT. Protein product: CASRGGTGTEAFF. The chain has TRBV28 and TRBJ1-1, with TRBD1 matching over 9 bases. Germline assignment: CDR1 MDHEN and CDR2 SYDVKM. With V trimmed by 6 bases and J by 5 bases, 4 bases remained unmatched. The length of the CDR3 is 13 residues.

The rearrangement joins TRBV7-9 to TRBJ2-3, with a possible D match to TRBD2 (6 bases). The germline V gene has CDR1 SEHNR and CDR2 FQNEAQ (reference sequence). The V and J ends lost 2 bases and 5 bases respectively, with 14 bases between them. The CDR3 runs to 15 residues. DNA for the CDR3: TGTGCCAGCAGCTTACGGGACTCCCGAGAAGATACGCAGTATTTT. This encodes CASSLRDSREDTQYF.

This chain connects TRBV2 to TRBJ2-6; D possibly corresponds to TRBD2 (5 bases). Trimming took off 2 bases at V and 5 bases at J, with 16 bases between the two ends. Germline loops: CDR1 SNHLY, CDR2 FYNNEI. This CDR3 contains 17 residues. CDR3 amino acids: CASSESRAPSRANVLTF. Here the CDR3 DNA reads TGTGCCAGCAGTGAATCGAGGGCCCCGTCGAGGGCCAACGTCCTGACTTTC. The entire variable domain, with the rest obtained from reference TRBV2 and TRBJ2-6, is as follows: EPEVTQTPSHQVTQMGQEVILRCVPISNHLYFYWYRQILGQKVEFLVSFYNNEISEKSEIFDDQFSVERPDGSNFTLKIRSTKLEDSAMYFCASSESRAPSRANVLTFGAGSRLTVL.

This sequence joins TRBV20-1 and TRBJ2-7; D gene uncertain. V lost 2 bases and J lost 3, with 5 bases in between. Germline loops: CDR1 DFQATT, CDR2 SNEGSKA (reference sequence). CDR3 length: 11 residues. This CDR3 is CSARSYYEQYV. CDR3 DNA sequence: TGCAGTGCTAGATCTTACTACGAGCAGTACGTC.